The 12 T cell receptor beta chains given below trace back to one sample, sequenced in a study of T cell responses to AZD1222 COVID-19 vaccine. Sequencing was performed with immunoSEQ multiplex PCR; in TCRdb, only in-frame clones are kept and a portion is missing. The data contain about 94,000 clones, around nine tenths of them singletons. Sequencing was performed on peripheral blood, taken on day 0 of AZD1222 vaccination. The receptors originated from an adult in good health.

The rearrangement joins TRBV11-2 to TRBJ2-3; D unclear. CDR3 length equals 13 residues. V was pared by 5 bases and J by 4 bases, with 10 bases between. Germline CDR1 reads SGHAT; CDR2 reads FQNNGV. As DNA, the CDR3 is TGTGCCAGCAGCCTTGTCGTAGCAGATACGCAGTATTTT. Its protein product is CASSLVVADTQYF.

The chain employs TRBV6-5 and TRBJ2-1; TRBD1 aligns across 7 bases. Germline CDR1 and CDR2: MNHEY and SVGAGI. CDR3 length: 15 amino acids. V lost 5 bases and J lost 9; bases outside the gene matches: 13. The CDR3 protein is CASSHRQGGSFEQFF. CDR3 in DNA: TGTGCCAGCAGTCACCGACAGGGTGGGTCATTTGAGCAGTTCTTC.

V is TRBV7-2 and J is TRBJ2-2; TRBD2 agrees at 12 bases. Trimming at V came to 6 bases and at J to 3 bases, leaving 5 bases not matched to a gene. Germline V gene data show CDR1 as SGHTA and CDR2 as FQGNSA. There are 16 residues in the CDR3. This chain's CDR3 is CASSPSGGAYTGELFF. In DNA, the CDR3 is TGTGCCAGCAGTCCTAGCGGGGGGGCTTACACCGGGGAGCTGTTTTTT.

This CDR3 reads CASSLVPETQYF. As DNA, the CDR3 is TGTGCCAGCAGCCTCGTACCGGAGACCCAGTACTTC. J is TRBJ2-5 and V is TRBV7-9, with D unresolved. V was clipped by 5 bases and J by 5 bases, with 9 bases between them. Germline-derived CDR1 and CDR2 are SEHNR and FQNEAQ (reference sequence). This CDR3 region has 12 residues. The full variable domain, in which reference TRBV7-9 and TRBJ2-5 provide the parts outside the CDR3, is DTGVSQNPRHKITKRGQNVTFRCDPISEHNRLYWYRQTLGQGPEFLTYFQNEAQLEKSRLLSDRFSAERPKGSFSTLEIQRTEQGDSAMYLCASSLVPETQYFGPGTRLLVL.

This chain connects TRBV19 to TRBJ1-1; tentative D call: TRBD1 (6 bases). Trimming cost V 3 bases and J 0 bases, with 14 bases left between them. Looked up from germline, CDR1 is LNHDA and CDR2 is SQIVND (reference sequence). The CDR3 extends over 16 amino acids. CDR3 sequence reads: CASSIGRGAMNTEAFF. The CDR3 DNA reads TGTGCCAGTAGTATCGGCAGGGGCGCTATGAACACTGAAGCTTTCTTT. Looking up the rest from reference TRBV19 and TRBJ1-1 gives the full variable domain: DGGITQSPKYLFRKEGQNVTLSCEQNLNHDAMYWYRQDPGQGLRLIYYSQIVNDFQKGDIAEGYSVSREKKESFPLTVTSAQKNPTAFYLCASSIGRGAMNTEAFFGQGTRLTVV.

CDR3 DNA: TGCGCCAGCAGGAAGGGACAGGGGGGAACCTACGAGCAGTACTTC. Amino acid sequence: CASRKGQGGTYEQYF. The chain couples TRBV5-1 to TRBJ2-7; 11 positions agree with TRBD1. The V gene's germline CDR1 is SGHRS and CDR2 YFSETQ. V dropped 5 bases and J dropped 2; count of bases not matched to a gene: 6. The CDR3 runs 15 residues.

This sequence joins TRBV9 and TRBJ1-1, with D uncertain. This CDR3 spans 13 amino acids. Between the trimmed V and J ends, which lost 0 bases and 0 bases, there was a span of 3 bases. Germline values: CDR1 SGDLS, CDR2 YYNGEE. CDR3 amino acids: CASSVALNTEAFF. CDR3 in DNA: TGTGCCAGCAGCGTAGCTCTGAACACTGAAGCTTTCTTT. Full variable domain (remainder filled in from reference TRBV9 and TRBJ1-1): DSGVTQTPKHLITATGQRVTLRCSPRSGDLSVYWYQQSLDQGLQFLIQYYNGEERAKGNILERFSAQQFPDLHSELNLSSLELGDSALYFCASSVALNTEAFFGQGTRLTVV.

This chain connects TRBV29-1 to TRBJ1-2, with TRBD1 matching 10 bases. CDR3 size: 13 residues. The V and J ends lost 7 bases and 3 bases, in that order; junction bases with no gene match: 5. Germline-derived CDR1 and CDR2 are SQVTM and ANQGSEA. The CDR3 coding sequence is TGCAGCGCCGGAGGGACAGGGGACTATGGCTACACCTTC. It translates to CSAGGTGDYGYTF.

The V and J genes are TRBV5-1 and TRBJ1-2, with 8 bases lining up with TRBD1. This CDR3 has 16 amino acids. V gave up 4 bases and J gave up 4 bases; unmatched junction bases: 12. Germline V gene data show CDR1 as SGHRS and CDR2 as YFSETQ. This CDR3 reads CASSLFGTGTTYGYTF. DNA of the CDR3: TGCGCCAGCAGCCTCTTTGGGACAGGAACGACCTATGGCTACACCTTC.

The V call is TRBV7-9, the J call TRBJ2-3, with D tentatively TRBD1 (5 bases). The germline V gene encodes CDR1 SEHNR and CDR2 FQNEAQ (reference sequence). CDR3 length: 15 residues. The V and J ends lost 4 bases and 0 bases respectively, with 11 bases between them. The CDR3 protein is CASSSTGSSTDTQYF. Written as DNA, the CDR3 is TGTGCCAGCAGCTCTACAGGATCTAGCACAGATACGCAGTATTTT. The variable domain in full, completed from reference TRBV7-9 and TRBJ2-3, reads DTGVSQNPRHKITKRGQNVTFRCDPISEHNRLYWYRQTLGQGPEFLTYFQNEAQLEKSRLLSDRFSAERPKGSFSTLEIQRTEQGDSAMYLCASSSTGSSTDTQYFGPGTRLTVL.

The chain uses TRBV5-1 and TRBJ2-2; D gene ambiguous. Germline CDR1 is SGHRS and CDR2 is YFSETQ. This CDR3 is built from 14 residues. Trimming took off 0 bases at V and 2 bases at J, with 5 bases between the two ends. The CDR3 spells CASSLAANTGELFF. CDR3 nucleotides: TGCGCCAGCAGCTTGGCCGCTAACACCGGGGAGCTGTTTTTT.

V and J are TRBV29-1 and TRBJ2-1; D perhaps matches TRBD2 (5 bases). From germline, CDR1 is SQVTM and CDR2 ANQGSEA. CDR3 length equals 18 residues. With 4 bases removed from V and 4 bases from J, the gap between germline ends came to 26 bases. CDR3 DNA sequence: TGCAGCGTTGTCGGGCCTCGGACGGTAGGACTTGGGTACAATGAGCAGTTCTTC. This codes for CSVVGPRTVGLGYNEQFF.